Listed here is a single T cell receptor (beta chain). The sample comes from a study of shared clonotypes between healthy human individuals. Study-level background: Aged 18 to 49, the donors were a couple of women and three men.

CDR3 size: 13 residues. CDR1 GTSNPN and CDR2 SVGIG come from the germline V gene (reference sequence). V was shortened by 4 bases and J by 1 base, with 9 bases between the two germline ends. The repertoire was sequenced with immunoSEQ multiplex PCR; TCRdb's copy has only in-frame clones and lacks some. The table shows about 2,100,000 clones, with 93% occurring only once. Terminally differentiated effector memory CD45RA+ cells were excluded from the naive CD8 cells, which were CD45RO-negative and positively selected for CCR7. Free of recent acute infections or vaccinations, the donors were healthy HIV-negative adults.

The genes are TRBV30 and TRBJ2-3; D may be TRBD1 (5 bases). The origin of this receptor is a man between 18 and 35 years old in good health. Some clones in this sample may be carry-over from other donors' samples. Specimen: naive CD8+ T cells from PBMCs. In nucleotides, the CDR3 is TGTGCCTGGAACAGGTATCGCACAGATACGCAGTATTTT. Translation gives CAWNRYRTDTQYF.